These T cell receptor beta chains were read from a single sample in a study of cytomegalovirus exposure and HLA in healthy donors. TCRdb keeps only in-frame clones here, not all; method: immunoSEQ multiplex PCR. The sample contains 200,000 to 250,000 clones, about 90% of which appear only once. Sequencing used PBMCs. All receptors come from a woman aged 18-30 years in good health and CMV-seronegative. Each CDR3 is given with its conserved first and last residue. Each record gives: clone size, J gene, V gene, D gene, CDR3 DNA, CDR3 protein. The D gene is left open where the match is weak. Expanded clones get a size class; other rows say once, few or many, or leave the size out.

NA TRBJ2-7 TRBV2 TRBD1 TGTGCCAGCAGTGAGCCTTCGGACAGGGCCCCCTCGCCCTTCGGATACGAGCAGTACTTC CASSEPSDRAPSPFGYEQYF
NA TRBJ2-5 TRBV5-8 TRBD1 TGTGCCAGCAGCCTAGCAGGGGGCATAATAGAGACCCAGTACTTC CASSLAGGIIETQYF
once TRBJ2-7 TRBV7-6 TRBD1 TGTGCCAGCAGCCCGGACAGGAGTCCCTACGAGCAGTACTTC CASSPDRSPYEQYF
NA TRBJ1-2 TRBV10-1 NA TGCGCCAGCAGTGAGGGTGGCATCCCCTATGGCTACACCTTC CASSEGGIPYGYTF
NA TRBJ2-2 TRBV30 NA TGTGCCTGGAGCGGGACTCACACCGGGGAGCTGTTTTTT CAWSGTHTGELFF
NA TRBJ2-5 TRBV25-1 TRBD2 TGTGCCAGCAGTGATCCTTCTAGCGGGAGGGCAGAGACCCAGTACTTC CASSDPSSGRAETQYF
NA TRBJ1-4 TRBV6-1 NA TGTGCCAGCAGTGAGTCGGCCCTAGTTGAAAAACTGTTTTTT CASSESALVEKLFF
NA TRBJ1-4 TRBV7-9 NA TGTGCCAGCAGCCCTCGAGGGAGGGGTAATGAAAAACTGTTTTTT CASSPRGRGNEKLFF
many TRBJ1-2 TRBV27 TRBD1 TGTGCCAGCAGGTCGGGGACAGGGGGCGATGGCTACACCTTC CASRSGTGGDGYTF
NA TRBJ1-2 TRBV11-2 NA TGTGCCAGCAGCTTAGTTAGAGGCCAGAACTATGGCTACACCTTC CASSLVRGQNYGYTF
NA TRBJ2-7 TRBV7-7 NA TGTGCCAGCAGCTTAGACTTGGGGACATTCGACGAGCAGTACTTC CASSLDLGTFDEQYF
NA TRBJ2-7 TRBV2 TRBD1 TGTGCCAGCCTAGACAGGGAGAACTCCTACGAGCAGTACTTC CASLDRENSYEQYF
NA TRBJ1-1 TRBV18 NA TGTGCCAGCTCACCACTACCAAATGTGGCCACTGAAGCTTTCTTT CASSPLPNVATEAFF
NA TRBJ1-1 TRBV28 NA TGTGCCAGCAGCCCCCCAGTGGGGCCTGAAGCTTTCTTT CASSPPVGPEAFF